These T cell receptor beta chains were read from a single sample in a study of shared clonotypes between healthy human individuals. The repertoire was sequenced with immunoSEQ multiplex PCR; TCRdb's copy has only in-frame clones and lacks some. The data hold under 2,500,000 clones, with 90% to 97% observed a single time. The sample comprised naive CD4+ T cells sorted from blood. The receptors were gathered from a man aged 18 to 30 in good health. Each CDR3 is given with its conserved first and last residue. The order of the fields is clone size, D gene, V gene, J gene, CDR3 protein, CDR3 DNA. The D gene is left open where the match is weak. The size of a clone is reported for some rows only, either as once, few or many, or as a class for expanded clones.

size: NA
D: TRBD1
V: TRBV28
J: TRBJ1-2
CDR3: CASSNPQGAVLSGYTF
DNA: TGTGCCAGCAGCAACCCACAGGGGGCCGTCCTGTCCGGCTACACCTTC

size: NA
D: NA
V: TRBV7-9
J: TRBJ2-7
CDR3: CASSPMGGLIFNEQYF
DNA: TGTGCCAGCAGCCCGATGGGGGGGCTTATCTTTAACGAGCAGTACTTC

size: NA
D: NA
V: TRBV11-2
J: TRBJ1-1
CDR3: CASSLGSNTEAFF
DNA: TGTGCCAGCAGCTTAGGATCGAACACTGAAGCTTTCTTT

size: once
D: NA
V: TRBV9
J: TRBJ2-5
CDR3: CASSGVPRGPDQETQYF
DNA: TGTGCCAGCAGCGGCGTTCCCCGGGGACCCGACCAAGAGACCCAGTACTTC

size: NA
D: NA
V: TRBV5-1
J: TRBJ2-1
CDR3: CASSFGGPSNEQFF
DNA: TGCGCCAGCAGCTTTGGCGGCCCCTCGAATGAGCAGTTCTTC

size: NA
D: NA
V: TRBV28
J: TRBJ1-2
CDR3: CASSTNYGYTF
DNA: TGTGCCAGCAGTACTAACTATGGCTACACCTTC

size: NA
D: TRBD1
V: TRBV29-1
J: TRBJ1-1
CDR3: CSVPGQPNTEAFF
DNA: TGCAGCGTCCCGGGACAGCCGAACACTGAAGCTTTCTTT

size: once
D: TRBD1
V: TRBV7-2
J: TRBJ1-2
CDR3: CASSLGGTGTGYTF
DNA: TGTGCCAGCAGCTTAGGAGGGACAGGGACTGGCTACACCTTC

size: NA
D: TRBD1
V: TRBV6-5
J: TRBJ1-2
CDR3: CASSRDSSYGYTF
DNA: TGTGCCAGCAGCAGGGACAGCTCCTATGGCTACACCTTC

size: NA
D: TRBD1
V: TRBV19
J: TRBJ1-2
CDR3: CASSIGQVGGYTF
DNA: TGTGCCAGTAGTATTGGACAGGTCGGTGGCTACACCTTC

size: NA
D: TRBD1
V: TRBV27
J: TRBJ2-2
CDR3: CASSSGTGGEKLFF
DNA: TGTGCCAGCAGCTCCGGGACAGGGGGCGAGAAGCTGTTTTTT

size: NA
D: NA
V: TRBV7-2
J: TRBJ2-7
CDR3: CASSLGPVREQYF
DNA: TGTGCCAGCAGCTTGGGACCCGTTAGGGAGCAGTACTTC

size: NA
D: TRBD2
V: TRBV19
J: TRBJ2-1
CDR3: CASSETSGGVQFF
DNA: TGTGCCAGTAGTGAGACTAGCGGGGGGGTGCAGTTCTTC

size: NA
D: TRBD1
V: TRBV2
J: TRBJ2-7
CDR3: CASSEPLGTGVPYEQYF
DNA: TGTGCCAGCAGTGAGCCCCTCGGGACAGGGGTCCCCTACGAGCAGTACTTC

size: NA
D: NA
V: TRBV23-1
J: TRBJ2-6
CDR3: CARLEGSGANVLTF
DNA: TGCGCCAGACTCGAAGGGTCTGGGGCCAACGTCCTGACTTTC

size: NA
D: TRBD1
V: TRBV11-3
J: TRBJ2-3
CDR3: CASSPDRGSTDTQYF
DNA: TGTGCCAGCAGCCCCGACAGGGGGAGCACAGATACGCAGTATTTT

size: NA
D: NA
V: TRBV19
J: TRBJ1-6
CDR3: CASTSPQDNSPLHF
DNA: TGTGCCAGTACGAGCCCCCAGGATAATTCACCCCTCCACTTT

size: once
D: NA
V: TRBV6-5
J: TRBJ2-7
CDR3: CASSYRQLTYEQYF
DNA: TGTGCCAGCAGTTACCGACAGCTAACCTACGAGCAGTACTTC

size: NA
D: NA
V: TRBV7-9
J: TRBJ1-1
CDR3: CASSFERSNTEAFF
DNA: TGTGCCAGCAGCTTTGAGCGGTCCAACACTGAAGCTTTCTTT

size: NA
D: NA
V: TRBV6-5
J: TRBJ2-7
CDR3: CASSTQGIGYEQYF
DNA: TGTGCCAGCAGTACACAGGGTATAGGGTACGAGCAGTACTTC

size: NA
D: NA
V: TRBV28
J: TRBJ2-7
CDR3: CASSRPRSYEQYF
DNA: TGTGCCAGCAGCCGCCCCAGGTCCTACGAGCAGTACTTC

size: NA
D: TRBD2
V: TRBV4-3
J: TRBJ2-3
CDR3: CASSQVTSGSVDTQYF
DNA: TGCGCCAGCAGCCAAGTGACTAGCGGGAGCGTAGATACGCAGTATTTT

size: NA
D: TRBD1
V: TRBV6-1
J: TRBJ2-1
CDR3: CASFGQENNEQFF
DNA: TGTGCCAGCTTTGGACAGGAGAACAATGAGCAGTTCTTC

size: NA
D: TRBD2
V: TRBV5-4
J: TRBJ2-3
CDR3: CASSVGASGIGLGDTQYF
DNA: TGTGCCAGCAGCGTCGGAGCTAGCGGGATCGGTTTAGGAGATACGCAGTATTTT

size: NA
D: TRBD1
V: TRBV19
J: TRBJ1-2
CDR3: CASSIGTGQNYGYTF
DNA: TGTGCCAGTAGTATAGGAACGGGACAGAACTATGGCTACACCTTC

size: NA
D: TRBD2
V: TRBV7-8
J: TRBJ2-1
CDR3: CASSLREGFNEQFF
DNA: TGTGCCAGCAGCTTACGGGAGGGTTTTAATGAGCAGTTCTTC

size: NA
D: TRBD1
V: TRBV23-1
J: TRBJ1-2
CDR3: CASSHDRTGGRGYGYTF
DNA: TGCGCCAGCAGTCACGACCGAACAGGGGGCCGCGGGTATGGCTACACCTTC

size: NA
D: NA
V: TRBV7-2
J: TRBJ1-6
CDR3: CASSGRGGSPLHF
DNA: TGTGCCAGCAGCGGCAGGGGTGGTTCACCCCTCCACTTT

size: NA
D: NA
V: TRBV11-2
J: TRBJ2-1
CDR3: CASGALGADEQFF
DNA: TGTGCCAGCGGAGCATTGGGAGCGGATGAGCAGTTCTTC

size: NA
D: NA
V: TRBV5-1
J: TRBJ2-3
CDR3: CASSLGGPTDTQYF
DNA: TGCGCCAGCAGCTTGGGAGGACCTACAGATACGCAGTATTTT

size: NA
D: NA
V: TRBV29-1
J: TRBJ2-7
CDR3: CSVIASYEQYF
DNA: TGCAGCGTTATAGCGTCCTACGAGCAGTACTTC

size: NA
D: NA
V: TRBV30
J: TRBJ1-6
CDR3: CAWSVGPSSPLHF
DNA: TGTGCCTGGAGTGTTGGGCCCTCTTCACCCCTCCACTTT

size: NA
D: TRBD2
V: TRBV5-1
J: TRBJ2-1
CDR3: CASSSLAGVGNEQFF
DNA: TGCGCCAGCAGCTCCTTAGCGGGAGTGGGGAATGAGCAGTTCTTC

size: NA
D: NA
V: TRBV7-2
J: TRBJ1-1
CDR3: CASSSRTMNTEAFF
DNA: TGTGCCAGCAGCTCCAGGACGATGAACACTGAAGCTTTCTTT

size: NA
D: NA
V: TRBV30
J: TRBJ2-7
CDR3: CASLRRDFIGLYF
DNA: TGTGCCTCCCTGCGGCGGGACTTTATAGGACTGTACTTC

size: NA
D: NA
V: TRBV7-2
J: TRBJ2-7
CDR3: CASGTPSYEQYF
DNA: TGTGCCAGCGGGACCCCAAGCTACGAGCAGTACTTC

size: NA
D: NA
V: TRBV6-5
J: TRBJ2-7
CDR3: CASGRGRTVDEQYF
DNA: TGTGCCAGCGGACGGGGGCGGACCGTGGACGAGCAGTACTTC

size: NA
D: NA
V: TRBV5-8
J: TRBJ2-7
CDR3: CASSLEGRNEQYF
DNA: TGTGCCAGCAGCTTGGAGGGGAGGAACGAGCAGTACTTC

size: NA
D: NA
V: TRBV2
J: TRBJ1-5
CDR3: CASSDRGGNQPQHF
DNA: TGTGCCAGCAGTGACAGGGGAGGAAATCAGCCCCAGCATTTT

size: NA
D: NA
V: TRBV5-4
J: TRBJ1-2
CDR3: CASSRDPLGYGYTF
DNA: TGTGCCAGCAGTAGGGACCCCCTCGGCTATGGCTACACCTTC

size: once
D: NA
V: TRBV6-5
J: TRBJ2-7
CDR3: CASSSRGRPGFYEQYF
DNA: TGTGCCAGCAGTTCAAGGGGACGCCCTGGATTCTACGAGCAGTACTTC

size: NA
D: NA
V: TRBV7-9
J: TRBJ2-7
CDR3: CASSLRRDEQYF
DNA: TGTGCCAGCAGCCTTAGACGTGACGAGCAGTACTTC

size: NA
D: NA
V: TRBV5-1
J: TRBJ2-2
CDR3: CASSLSGGNTGELFF
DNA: TGCGCCAGCAGCTTGTCCGGGGGCAACACCGGGGAGCTGTTTTTT

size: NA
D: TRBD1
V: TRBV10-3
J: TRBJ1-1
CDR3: CAISRTGFDTEAFF
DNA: TGTGCCATCAGCCGGACAGGGTTCGACACTGAAGCTTTCTTT

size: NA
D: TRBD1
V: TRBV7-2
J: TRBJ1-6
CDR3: CASRPPGGSNSPLHF
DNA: TGTGCCAGCCGTCCCCCAGGGGGGAGTAATTCACCCCTCCACTTT